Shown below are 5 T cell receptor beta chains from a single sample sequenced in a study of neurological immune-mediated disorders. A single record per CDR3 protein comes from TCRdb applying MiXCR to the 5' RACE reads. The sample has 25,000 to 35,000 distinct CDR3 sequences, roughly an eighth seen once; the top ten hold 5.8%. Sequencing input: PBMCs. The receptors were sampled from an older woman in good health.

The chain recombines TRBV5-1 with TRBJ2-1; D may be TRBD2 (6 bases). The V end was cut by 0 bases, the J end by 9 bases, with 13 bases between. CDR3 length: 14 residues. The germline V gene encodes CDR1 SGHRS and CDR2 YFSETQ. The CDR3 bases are TGCGCCAGCAGCTTGGAGTGGGGGGTAGGTGAGCAGTTCTTC. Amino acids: CASSLEWGVGEQFF.

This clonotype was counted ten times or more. This chain's CDR3 is CASSFLAGGQGTQYF. The DNA of the CDR3 is TGCGCCAGCAGCTTCCTAGCGGGGGGCCAGGGGACCCAGTACTTC. The V gene is TRBV5-1, the J gene TRBJ2-5; 11 bases map to TRBD2. The CDR3 is made up of 15 amino acids. The V gene's germline CDR1 is SGHRS and CDR2 YFSETQ. V was pared by 2 bases and J by 7 bases, with 7 bases of the junction left unmatched.

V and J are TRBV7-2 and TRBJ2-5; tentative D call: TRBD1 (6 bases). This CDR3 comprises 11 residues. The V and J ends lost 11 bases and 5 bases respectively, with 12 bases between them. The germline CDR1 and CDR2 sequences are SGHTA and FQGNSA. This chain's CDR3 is CARRRGETQYF. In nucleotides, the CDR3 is TGTGCCCGACGAAGGGGGGAGACCCAGTACTTC.

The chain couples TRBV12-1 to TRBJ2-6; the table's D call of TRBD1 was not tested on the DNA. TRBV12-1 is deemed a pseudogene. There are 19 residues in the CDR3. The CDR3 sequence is CASSFAAPEDRAGANVLTF. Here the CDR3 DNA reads TGTGCCAGCAGCTTTGCCGCCCCAGAAGACAGGGCTGGGGCCAACGTCCTGACTTTC.

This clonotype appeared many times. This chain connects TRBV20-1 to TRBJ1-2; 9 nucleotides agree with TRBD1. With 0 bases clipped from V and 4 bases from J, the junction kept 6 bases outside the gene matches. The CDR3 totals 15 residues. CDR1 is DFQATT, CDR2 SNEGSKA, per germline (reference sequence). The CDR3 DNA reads TGCAGTGCTAGAGATCGCAAGACAGGGGGCTATGGCTACACCTTC. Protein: CSARDRKTGGYGYTF.